This entry lists 16 T cell receptor beta chains sequenced from one sample in a study of blood T cell repertoires in COVID-19. Measured with immunoSEQ multiplex PCR; TCRdb has only the in-frame clones, and not every one. The sample includes 200,000 to 300,000 clones, 75% to 90% of them seen just once. The source material was peripheral blood. The receptors here all came from a man aged 55 to 70 who had recovered from COVID-19.

The V and J genes are TRBV3-1 (or the pseudogene TRBV3-2) and TRBJ2-7, with TRBD2 as a possible D gene (6 bases). V was trimmed by 4 bases and J by 2 bases, leaving 15 bases between them. This CDR3 region has 15 residues. Per the germline V gene, CDR1 is LGHDT and CDR2 is YNNKEL (reference sequence). The CDR3 region has the DNA TGTGCCAGCAGCCCTGGGAGCGGGCGACCCTACGAGCAGTACTTC. This encodes CASSPGSGRPYEQYF.

CDR3 nucleotide sequence: TGTGCCAGCAGCACCGGGACAGGGAATGAAAAACTGTTTTTT. This translates into CASSTGTGNEKLFF. This sequence joins TRBV11-2 and TRBJ1-4; 9 bases map to TRBD1. V shed 5 bases and J 5 bases; nucleotides not matched to a gene: 3. From germline, CDR1 is SGHAT and CDR2 FQNNGV. The CDR3 loop spans 14 amino acids. The complete variable domain, with remaining parts taken from reference TRBV11-2 and TRBJ1-4, reads EAGVAQSPRYKIIEKRQSVAFWCNPISGHATLYWYQQILGQGPKLLIQFQNNGVVDDSQLPKDRFSAERLKGVDSTLKIQPAKLEDSAVYLCASSTGTGNEKLFFGSGTQLSVL.

On this clone: Different DNA sequences within this sample yield the same CDR3. This sequence joins TRBV5-1 and TRBJ2-3; 11 bases are a match to TRBD2. V dropped 4 bases and J dropped 2; count of bases not matched to a gene: 3. Germline CDR1 and CDR2: SGHRS and YFSETQ. There are 15 residues in the CDR3. Here the CDR3 DNA reads TGCGCCAGCAGCCTGACTAGCGGGGCCACAGATACGCAGTATTTT. Translation: CASSLTSGATDTQYF.

This rearrangement joins TRBV20-1 to TRBJ2-7, with 11 bases matching TRBD2. This CDR3 spans 13 amino acids. With 3 bases clipped from V and 7 bases from J, the junction kept 5 bases outside the gene matches. CDR1 and CDR2 (germline): DFQATT, SNEGSKA (reference sequence). DNA for the CDR3: TGCAGTGCTAGTACTAGCGGGGGTAGTGAGCAGTACGTC. As protein: CSASTSGGSEQYV.

The chain uses TRBV5-1 and TRBJ2-1; perhaps TRBD2 as D (6 bases). Trimming stripped 0 bases from V and 10 bases from J, with 17 bases between. Germline-derived CDR1 and CDR2 are SGHRS and YFSETQ. The CDR3 length is 15 residues. In DNA, the CDR3 is TGCGCCAGCAGCTTGGCCTCCGGAGGGCTTAGGGAGCAGTTCTTC. Protein: CASSLASGGLREQFF.

In regard to this clone: Other DNA variants within this sample encode the same CDR3. The V and J genes are TRBV5-1 and TRBJ1-1; D remains unclear. The ends were cut back, 0 bases at V and 1 base at J, with 7 bases in the middle. CDR3 length: 14 amino acids. CDR1 and CDR2 from the germline V gene are SGHRS and YFSETQ. CDR3 amino acids: CASSLGGRNTEAFF. CDR3 sequence (DNA): TGCGCCAGCAGCTTGGGCGGCCGGAACACTGAAGCTTTCTTT.

V is TRBV6-6 and J is TRBJ2-3, with TRBD2 matching 8 bases. There are 14 residues in the CDR3. The ends lost 5 bases at V and 4 bases at J; junction bases unmatched: 5. Germline V CDR1 and CDR2: MNHNY, SVGAGI (reference sequence). The CDR3 loop reads CASSPGGASDTQYF. The CDR3 coding sequence is TGTGCCAGCAGTCCCGGGGGGGCCTCAGATACGCAGTATTTT.

The chain combines TRBV11-3 with TRBJ2-2, with D possibly TRBD2 on 5 matching bases. Germline V gene lookup returns CDR1 SGHNT and CDR2 YENEEA. The CDR3 runs 17 residues. Deletions cut 2 bases from V and 4 bases from J, with 17 bases between. CDR3 sequence reads: CASSLRNLGSLTGELFF. DNA of the CDR3: TGTGCCAGCAGCTTAAGGAATTTGGGGAGCCTCACCGGGGAGCTGTTTTTT.

This clone showed up just once. The chain carries TRBV30 and TRBJ1-2, with a weak D call TRBD1 (5 bases). Per the germline V gene, CDR1 is GTSNPN and CDR2 is SVGIG (reference sequence). V was cut by 0 bases and J by 5 bases, with 16 bases left in between. This CDR3 contains 15 residues. The CDR3 bases are TGTGCCTGGAGTGTACGTCTTCAAGGGGTTTATGGCTACACCTTC. Translating it yields CAWSVRLQGVYGYTF.

The chain uses TRBV6-5 and TRBJ1-4; 7 bases agree with TRBD1. The CDR3 has 15 residues. V trimming: 4 bases; J trimming: 5 bases; junction bases outside the gene matches: 7. Germline V CDR1 and CDR2: MNHEY, SVGAGI. In DNA, the CDR3 is TGTGCCAGCAGTTGGCGGACAGGCAAGAATGAAAAACTGTTTTTT. It specifies CASSWRTGKNEKLFF.

The gene calls are TRBV4-1 and TRBJ1-3, with TRBD1 matching over 7 bases. Germline CDR1 reads MGHRA; CDR2 reads YSYEKL. The CDR3 is 16 amino acids. V gave up 3 bases and J gave up 3 bases; unmatched junction bases: 8. CDR3 in DNA: TGCGCCAGCAGCCATACCTCAGGGGGAAGTGGAAACACCATATATTTT. This codes for CASSHTSGGSGNTIYF.

This clone was seen once. The chain uses TRBV5-1 and TRBJ2-3; a weak D match, TRBD2 (5 bases). V was trimmed by 5 bases and J by 6 bases, leaving 10 bases between them. The CDR3 has 12 residues. The V gene's germline CDR1 is SGHRS and CDR2 YFSETQ. The DNA of the CDR3 is TGCGCCAGCAGTAACCGCGGGGATACGCAGTATTTT. It specifies CASSNRGDTQYF.

The V call is TRBV15, the J call TRBJ2-1, with D possibly being TRBD1 (6 bases). V gave up 4 bases and J gave up 3 bases, with 10 bases separating them. CDR3 length: 14 residues. The germline gives CDR1 LNHNV, CDR2 YYDKDF (reference sequence). The chain's CDR3 is CATSTDSFYNEQFF. The CDR3 DNA sequence: TGTGCCACCAGCACGGACAGTTTCTACAATGAGCAGTTCTTC. The full variable domain, with the rest looked up from reference TRBV15 and TRBJ2-1, is DAMVIQNPRYQVTQFGKPVTLSCSQTLNHNVMYWYQQKSSQAPKLLFHYYDKDFNNEADTPDNFQSRRPNTSFCFLDIRSPGLGDTAMYLCATSTDSFYNEQFFGPGTRLTVL.

This clone was picked up one time. The rearrangement joins TRBV5-1 to TRBJ2-1; a weak D match, TRBD1 (5 bases). CDR1 is SGHRS, CDR2 YFSETQ, per germline. CDR3 length: 15 amino acids. Trimming removed 0 bases at V and 2 bases at J, with 9 bases between. CDR3 region: CASSLGSRAYNEQFF. CDR3 coding DNA: TGCGCCAGCAGCTTGGGGTCCAGGGCCTACAATGAGCAGTTCTTC.

This chain links TRBV5-4 with TRBJ2-7, with TRBD1 matching over 9 bases. The ends lost 4 bases at V and 2 bases at J; junction bases unmatched: 4. CDR1 SGHNT and CDR2 YYREEE come from the germline V gene (reference sequence). This CDR3 comprises 14 residues. CDR3 sequence (DNA): TGTGCCAGCAGCAGGGGACAGGGCCCCTACGAGCAGTACTTC. This codes for CASSRGQGPYEQYF.

This clone was observed a few times. This chain joins TRBV12-2 and TRBJ2-7; the table gives TRBD2 as D, unverified against the DNA. TRBV12-2 is an annotated pseudogene. This CDR3 has 15 amino acids. CDR3 residues: CASRLTGGESYEQYV. DNA of the CDR3: TGTGCAAGTCGCCTTACGGGGGGCGAATCCTACGAGCAGTACGTC.